A single sample is the source of the 9 T cell receptor beta chains below, sequenced in a study of monozygotic twins with inflammatory bowel disease (dated by TCRdb to about 2019). Libraries were prepared through 5' RACE. Sequencing was performed on an Illumina HiSeq 2500. Once TCRdb had reprocessed the reads, it stored one entry per CDR3 protein sequence and supplied no DNA. The sample table holds under 150,000 distinct CDR3 sequences. The ten top clones hold about 2.6% of the sample. Sequencing input: blood. The receptors were gathered from a human donor with ulcerative colitis or Crohn's disease, or a healthy co-twin of an affected twin (not recorded which).

The chain recombines TRBV6-2 or TRBV6-3 with TRBJ2-1; TCRdb's assignment of TRBD1 cannot be checked, as there is no DNA. The CDR3 sequence is 15 residues long. Germline values: CDR1 MNHEY, CDR2 SVGEGT. CDR3 sequence: CASSYSPQGHNEQFF.

V is TRBV11-2 and J is TRBJ2-3; TCRdb's D call of TRBD1 is untestable without DNA. The CDR3 runs 18 residues. Germline CDR1 and CDR2: SGHAT and FQNNGV. The CDR3 sequence is CASSLAPGQAVFTDTQYF.

The V call is TRBV6-1, the J call TRBJ2-7; the D gene TCRdb calls, TRBD1, cannot be checked with no DNA. The CDR3 sequence is 15 residues long. Germline V CDR1 and CDR2: MNHNS, SASEGT. The CDR3 sequence is CASSQPGQGFYEQYF.

V usage is TRBV5-1 and J usage is TRBJ2-5. Germline V gene lookup returns CDR1 SGHRS and CDR2 YFSETQ. The CDR3 extends over 14 amino acids. This CDR3 reads CASSLSTGEETQYF.

The V and J genes are TRBV5-5 and TRBJ2-2. The CDR3 length is 15 residues. Germline CDR1 SGHKS, CDR2 YYEKEE (reference sequence). CDR3 in amino acids: CASSVGWANTGELFF.

The rearrangement links TRBV6-1 to TRBJ1-3. The germline V gene has CDR1 MNHNS and CDR2 SASEGT. CDR3 length equals 14 residues. CDR3: CASLSSLTGNTIYF.

The chain has TRBV4-3 and TRBJ2-3; TCRdb's D call, TRBD1, is unchecked because there is no DNA. The CDR3 length is 18 residues. Germline CDR1 reads LGHNA; CDR2 reads YSLEER. The CDR3 sequence: CASSQDVPRSTSTDTQYF.

The V gene is TRBV20-1, the J gene TRBJ2-2; the D call from TCRdb, TRBD1, cannot be confirmed without DNA. In germline, CDR1 is DFQATT, CDR2 SNEGSKA (reference sequence). The length of the CDR3 is 15 residues. CDR3 sequence: CSAVPGGRGTGELFF.

This chain uses TRBV7-8 with TRBJ2-7; TCRdb lists TRBD1, though no DNA is available to test this call. The CDR3 is 15 amino acids. Germline assignment: CDR1 SGHVS and CDR2 FQNEAQ. The CDR3: CASSLGSGQSHEQYF.